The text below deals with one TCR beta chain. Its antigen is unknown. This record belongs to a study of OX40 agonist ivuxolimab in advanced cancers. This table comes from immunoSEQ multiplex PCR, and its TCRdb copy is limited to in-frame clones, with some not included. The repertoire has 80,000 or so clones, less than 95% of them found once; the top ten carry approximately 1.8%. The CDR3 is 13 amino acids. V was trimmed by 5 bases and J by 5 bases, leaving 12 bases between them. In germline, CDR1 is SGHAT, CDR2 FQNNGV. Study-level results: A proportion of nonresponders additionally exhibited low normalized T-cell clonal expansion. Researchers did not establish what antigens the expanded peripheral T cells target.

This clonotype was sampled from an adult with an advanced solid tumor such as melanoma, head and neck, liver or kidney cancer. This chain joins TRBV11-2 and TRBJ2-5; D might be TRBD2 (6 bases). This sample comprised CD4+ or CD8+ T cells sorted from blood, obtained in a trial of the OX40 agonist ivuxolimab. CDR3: CASSRQLAETQYF. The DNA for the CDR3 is TGTGCCAGCAGCCGACAACTAGCTGAGACCCAGTACTTC.